This paragraph covers one T cell receptor (beta chain) sequence. Antigen specificity is unknown. The CDR3 length is 13 residues. Germline loops: CDR1 KGHSH, CDR2 LQKENI. V lost 4 bases and J 5 bases, leaving 11 bases between the germline ends. TCRdb's copy holds only in-frame clones and misses some; the assay was immunoSEQ multiplex PCR. The sample holds around 980,000 clones, 75% to 80% seen once. The data were obtained in a study of shared clonotypes between healthy human individuals. Study-level results: Generation probability values for non-shared clonotypes were lower than those for clonotypes shared by all four donors. Researchers found naive subsets generally carried larger estimated richness than memory subsets.

Only Caucasian adults living in Nashville, Tennessee made up the donor group. What was sequenced was memory CD4+ T cells from PBMCs. Subset specified: CD45RA-negative fraction. The V and J genes are TRBV18 and TRBJ2-5; TRBD2 might be the D (5 bases). The sequence derives from a man aged 18 to 30 in good health. Some clones in this sample may be carry-over from other donors' samples. The CDR3 loop reads CASSLQQRETQYF. CDR3 nucleotide sequence: TGTGCCAGCTCACTACAACAGCGGGAGACCCAGTACTTC. Full variable domain (outside the CDR3, taken from reference TRBV18 and TRBJ2-5): NAGVMQNPRHLVRRRGQEARLRCSPMKGHSHVYWYRQLPEEGLKFMVYLQKENIIDESGMPKERFSAEFPKEGPSILRIQQVVRGDSAAYFCASSLQQRETQYFGPGTRLLVL.